The 10 T cell receptor beta chains below were found in one sample sequenced in a study of OX40 agonist ivuxolimab in advanced cancers. The data were produced by immunoSEQ multiplex PCR, yet TCRdb's version contains in-frame clones alone and is incomplete. Here the sample spans 59,000 or so clones, 65% to 90% being singletons. The sample here was CD4+ or CD8+ T cells sorted from blood, taken in a trial of the OX40 agonist ivuxolimab. The receptor source for this set is an adult with an advanced solid tumor such as melanoma, head and neck, liver or kidney cancer.

The chain links TRBV6-6 to TRBJ2-1; 9 bases line up with TRBD1. This CDR3 region has 14 residues. Per the germline V gene, CDR1 is MNHNY and CDR2 is SVGAGI (reference sequence). J lost 7 bases, V lost 8 bases, and 9 bases had no gene match. CDR3 sequence reads: CASRTGGENNEQFF. As DNA, the CDR3 is TGTGCCAGCCGCACAGGGGGCGAGAATAATGAGCAGTTCTTC.

The V gene is TRBV25-1, the J gene TRBJ2-3, with D tentatively TRBD1 (5 bases). Trimming shortened V by 5 bases and J by 0 bases, and 15 bases separated the two germline ends. This CDR3 is 16 amino acids long. Germline lookup yields CDR1 MGHDK and CDR2 SYGVNS. CDR3 DNA: TGTGCCAGCAGTCCGTATGGGGCAGGGAGCACAGATACGCAGTATTTT. Its translation is CASSPYGAGSTDTQYF. Filled out from reference TRBV25-1 and TRBJ2-3, the complete variable domain reads EADIYQTPRYLVIGTGKKITLECSQTMGHDKMYWYQQDPGMELHLIHYSYGVNSTEKGDLSSESTVSRIRTEHFPLTLESARPSHTSQYLCASSPYGAGSTDTQYFGPGTRLTVL.

This clone has just one count. The chain couples TRBV6-1 to TRBJ2-7; D not certain. The CDR3 length is 11 residues. The ends were cut back, 5 bases at V and 12 bases at J, with 14 bases in the middle. Per germline, CDR1 MNHNS and CDR2 SASEGT. Here the CDR3 reads CASSILGVRYF. CDR3 bases: TGTGCCAGCAGTATACTTGGAGTTCGGTACTTC.

This clone showed up just a few times. V gene TRBV2 combines with J gene TRBJ2-1; 9 bases align to TRBD2. The germline CDR1 and CDR2 sequences are SNHLY and FYNNEI. V shed 4 bases, J shed 6 bases, and the junction held 7 bases outside the gene matches. This CDR3 contains 15 residues. The CDR3 sequence is CASSGIAGASNEQFF. CDR3 nucleotide sequence: TGTGCCAGCAGTGGAATAGCGGGAGCTTCCAATGAGCAGTTCTTC. Full variable domain (rest looked up from reference TRBV2 and TRBJ2-1): EPEVTQTPSHQVTQMGQEVILRCVPISNHLYFYWYRQILGQKVEFLVSFYNNEISEKSEIFDDQFSVERPDGSNFTLKIRSTKLEDSAMYFCASSGIAGASNEQFFGPGTRLTVL.

This rearrangement joins TRBV6-5 to TRBJ1-5; 9 bases are a match to TRBD1. The junction had 5 bases not matched to a gene; V was cut back by 4 bases and J by 7 bases. Germline V lookup: CDR1 MNHEY, CDR2 SVGAGI. The CDR3 totals 14 residues. The CDR3 coding sequence is TGTGCCAGCAGTTTAACAGGGGGCGGGCAGCCCCAGCATTTT. It encodes CASSLTGGGQPQHF.

This clone turned up a few times. The chain is built from TRBV19 and TRBJ2-1; D is uncertain. CDR1 and CDR2 from the germline V gene are LNHDA and SQIVND (reference sequence). Trimming took off 5 bases at V and 0 bases at J, with 17 bases between the two ends. CDR3 length: 17 residues. DNA of the CDR3: TGTGCCAGTAGTCGGAACGGACGGCTCAGCTCCTACAATGAGCAGTTCTTC. As protein: CASSRNGRLSSYNEQFF. Full variable domain (rest looked up from reference TRBV19 and TRBJ2-1): DGGITQSPKYLFRKEGQNVTLSCEQNLNHDAMYWYRQDPGQGLRLIYYSQIVNDFQKGDIAEGYSVSREKKESFPLTVTSAQKNPTAFYLCASSRNGRLSSYNEQFFGPGTRLTVL.

V and J are TRBV13 and TRBJ2-7; 10 bases fit TRBD1. This CDR3 contains 17 residues. V lost 0 bases to trimming and J lost 0 bases; unmatched junction nucleotides: 5. The germline V gene has CDR1 PRHDT and CDR2 FYEKMQ (reference sequence). CDR3 nucleotide sequence: TGTGCCAGCAGCTTAGGTGGGGACAGGGGAAGCTCCTACGAGCAGTACTTC. This translates into CASSLGGDRGSSYEQYF.

This clone turned up a few times. V usage is TRBV7-9 and J usage is TRBJ1-2; D not certain. The V end lost 8 bases, the J end lost 0 bases, and 7 bases lay between the germline ends. The CDR3 extends over 12 amino acids. Germline CDR1 is SEHNR and CDR2 is FQNEAQ (reference sequence). In DNA form, the CDR3 reads TGTGCCAGCGTCCCTTCTAACTATGGCTACACCTTC. It specifies CASVPSNYGYTF.

This clone was recorded once. CDR3: CAWSALGSGNEQFF. CDR3 DNA: TGTGCCTGGAGCGCTCTAGGATCGGGCAATGAGCAGTTCTTC. The chain uses TRBV30 and TRBJ2-1, with D unclear. V lost 3 bases, J lost 6 bases, and 15 bases lay in between. Germline values: CDR1 GTSNPN, CDR2 SVGIG (reference sequence). The CDR3 spans 14 residues.

The rearrangement uses TRBV9 and TRBJ2-5; D uncertain. Germline values: CDR1 SGDLS, CDR2 YYNGEE. This CDR3 is built from 14 residues. V was cut by 3 bases and J by 5 bases, with 14 bases left in between. Here the CDR3 DNA reads TGTGCCAGCAGCGCGACCCGGGCGCGGGAGACCCAGTACTTC. Protein product: CASSATRARETQYF.